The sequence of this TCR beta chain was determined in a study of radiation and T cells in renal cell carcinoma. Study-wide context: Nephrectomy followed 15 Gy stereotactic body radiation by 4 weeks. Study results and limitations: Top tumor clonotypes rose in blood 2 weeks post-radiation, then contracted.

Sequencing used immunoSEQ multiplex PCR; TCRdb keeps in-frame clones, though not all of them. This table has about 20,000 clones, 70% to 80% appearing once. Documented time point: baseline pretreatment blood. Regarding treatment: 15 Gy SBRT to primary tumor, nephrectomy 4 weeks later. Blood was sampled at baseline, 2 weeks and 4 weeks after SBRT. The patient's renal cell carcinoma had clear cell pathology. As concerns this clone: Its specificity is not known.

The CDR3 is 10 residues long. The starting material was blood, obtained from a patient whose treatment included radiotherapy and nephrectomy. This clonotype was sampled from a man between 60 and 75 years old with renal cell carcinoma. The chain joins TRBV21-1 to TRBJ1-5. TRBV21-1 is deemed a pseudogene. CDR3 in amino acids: CASREEPQHF. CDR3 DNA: TGTGCCAGCCGAGAGGAGCCCCAGCATTTT.